This is a list of T cell receptor beta chains from one sample in a study of blood T cell repertoires in COVID-19. Repertoires were generated with immunoSEQ multiplex PCR, while TCRdb's copy carries only in-frame clones and drops some. The table shows roughly 180,000 clones, with roughly 80% occurring only once. The sequencing sample was made of peripheral blood. The receptors were gathered from a woman aged 40 to 50 with COVID-19, enrolled during active disease. CDR3s include the opening cysteine and the closing phenylalanine or tryptophan. The D gene is left open where the match is weak. Clone size, where shown, is once, few, many, or a class for clones that have expanded.

CDR3 protein | CDR3 DNA | J gene | D gene | clone size | V gene
CAWSQGAPYGYTF | TGTGCCTGGTCACAGGGGGCTCCCTATGGCTACACCTTC | TRBJ1-2 | TRBD1 | . | TRBV30
CATATGLAEETQYF | TGTGCCACGGCAACGGGACTAGCGGAAGAGACCCAGTACTTC | TRBJ2-5 | TRBD2 | . | TRBV5-5
CASSATSGRRGVVANEQFF | TGTGCCAGCAGCGCGACTAGCGGGAGAAGGGGCGTTGTGGCCAATGAGCAGTTCTTC | TRBJ2-1 | TRBD2 | . | TRBV7-9
CASLAQTSNTGELFF | TGTGCCAGCTTGGCCCAAACCTCGAACACCGGGGAGCTGTTTTTT | TRBJ2-2 | . | many | TRBV6-5
CASQIDRGNTEAFF | TGTGCCAGCCAGATAGACAGGGGGAACACTGAAGCTTTCTTT | TRBJ1-1 | TRBD1 | . | TRBV2
CASSLAPSGHTNSPLHF | TGTGCCAGCAGCTTGGCGCCCTCGGGACACACTAATTCACCCCTCCACTTT | TRBJ1-6 | . | . | TRBV5-4
CASSYTGRVDTQYF | TGTGCCAGCAGCTATACAGGACGTGTGGATACGCAGTATTTT | TRBJ2-3 | . | . | TRBV5-4
CASSPQLAREQFF | TGTGCCAGCAGCCCGCAACTAGCGCGTGAGCAGTTCTTC | TRBJ2-1 | TRBD2 | . | TRBV5-4
CAGGTYNEQFF | TGTGCCGGCGGGACCTACAATGAGCAGTTCTTC | TRBJ2-1 | . | once | TRBV28
CASSDRGGAETQYF | TGTGCCAGCAGCGACAGGGGGGGCGCTGAGACCCAGTACTTC | TRBJ2-5 | TRBD1 | . | TRBV11-2
CATGGERAYTDTQYF | TGTGCTACGGGGGGTGAGCGGGCCTACACAGATACGCAGTATTTT | TRBJ2-3 | TRBD2 | . | TRBV7-8
CASSQLIGRGNTDTQYF | TGTGCCAGCAGCCAGCTTATCGGTCGGGGGAACACAGATACGCAGTATTTT | TRBJ2-3 | . | . | TRBV14
CASSIPGHHSGNTIYF | TGTGCCAGCAGTATTCCGGGACACCACTCTGGAAACACCATATATTTT | TRBJ1-3 | . | . | TRBV28
CSARGDNEQFF | TGCAGTGCTAGGGGAGACAATGAGCAGTTCTTC | TRBJ2-1 | . | . | TRBV20-1
CASSLGLAGGAGELFF | TGTGCCAGCAGCTTGGGACTAGCGGGAGGGGCCGGGGAGCTGTTTTTT | TRBJ2-2 | TRBD2 | . | TRBV7-8
CASSAGPYEQYF | TGTGCCAGCAGCGCGGGACCGTACGAGCAGTACTTC | TRBJ2-7 | . | . | TRBV5-5